Here is one TCR beta chain with its context. Its specificity is unknown. Assay used: immunoSEQ multiplex PCR; TCRdb lists only in-frame clones, some missing. This table has approximately 50,000 clones, about 80% appearing once. Time point reported: week 47, end of study. Vaccination comprised doses that each held 300 ug of mutant IDH1 20-mer peptide, plus topical imiquimod. Donor diagnoses consisted of new WHO grade 3 or 4 IDH1-mutant, ATRX-lost astrocytomas. This entry comes from a study of a mutant IDH1 vaccine in newly diagnosed glioma. About the research overall: In some groups vaccination began 4-6 weeks post-radiotherapy; others received it with temozolomide. Sex among treated patients split around 60% male, roughly 40% female; mean age was roughly 40 years. Earlier treatment was radiotherapy, temozolomide, or both, with most getting both.

This TCR came from a woman aged 40 to 50 with glioma. Some clones in this sample may be carry-over from other donors' samples. The specimen was PBMCs, collected from a glioma patient whose treatment included an IDH1 peptide vaccine.

CDR3 sequence reads: CAWTVGPGELFF. In nucleotides, the CDR3 is TGTGCCTGGACAGTAGGACCCGGGGAGCTGTTTTTT. This sequence joins TRBV30 and TRBJ2-2; D unclear. The CDR3 has 12 residues. The V end lost 4 bases, the J end lost 6 bases, and 9 bases lay between the germline ends. Germline V gene lookup returns CDR1 GTSNPN and CDR2 SVGIG (reference sequence).